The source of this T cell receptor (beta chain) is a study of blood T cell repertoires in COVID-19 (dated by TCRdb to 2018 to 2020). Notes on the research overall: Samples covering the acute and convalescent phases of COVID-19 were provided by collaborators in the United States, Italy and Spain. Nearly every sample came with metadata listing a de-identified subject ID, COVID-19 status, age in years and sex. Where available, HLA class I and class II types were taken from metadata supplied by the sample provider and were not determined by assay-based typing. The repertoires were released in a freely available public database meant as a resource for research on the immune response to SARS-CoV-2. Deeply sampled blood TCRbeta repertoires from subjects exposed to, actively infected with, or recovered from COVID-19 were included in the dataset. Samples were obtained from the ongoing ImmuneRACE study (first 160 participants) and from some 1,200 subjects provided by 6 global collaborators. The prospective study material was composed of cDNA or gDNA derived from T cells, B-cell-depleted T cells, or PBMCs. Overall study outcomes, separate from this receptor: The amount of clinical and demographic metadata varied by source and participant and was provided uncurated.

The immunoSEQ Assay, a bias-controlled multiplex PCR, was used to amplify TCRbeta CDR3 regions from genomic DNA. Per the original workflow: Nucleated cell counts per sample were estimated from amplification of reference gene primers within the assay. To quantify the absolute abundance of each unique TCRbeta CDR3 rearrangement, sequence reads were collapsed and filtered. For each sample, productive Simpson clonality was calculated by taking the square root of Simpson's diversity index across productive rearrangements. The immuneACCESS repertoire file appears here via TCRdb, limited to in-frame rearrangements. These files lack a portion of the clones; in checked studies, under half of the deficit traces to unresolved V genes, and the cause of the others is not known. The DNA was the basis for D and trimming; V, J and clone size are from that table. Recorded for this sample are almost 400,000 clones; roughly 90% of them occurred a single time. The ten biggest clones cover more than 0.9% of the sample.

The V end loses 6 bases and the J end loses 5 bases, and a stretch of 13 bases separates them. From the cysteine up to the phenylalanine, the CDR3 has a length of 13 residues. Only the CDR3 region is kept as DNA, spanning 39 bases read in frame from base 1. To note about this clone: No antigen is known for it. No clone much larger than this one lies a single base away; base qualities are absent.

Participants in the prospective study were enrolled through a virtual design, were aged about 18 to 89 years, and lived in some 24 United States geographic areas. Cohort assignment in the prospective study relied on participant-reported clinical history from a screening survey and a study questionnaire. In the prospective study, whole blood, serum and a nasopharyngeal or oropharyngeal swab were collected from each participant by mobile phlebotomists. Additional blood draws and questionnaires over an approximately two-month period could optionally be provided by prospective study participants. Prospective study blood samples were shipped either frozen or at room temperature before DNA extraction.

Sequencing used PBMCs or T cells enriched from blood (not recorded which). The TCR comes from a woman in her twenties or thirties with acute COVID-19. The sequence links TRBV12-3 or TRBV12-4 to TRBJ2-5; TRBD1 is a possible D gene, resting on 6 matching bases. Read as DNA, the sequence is TGTGCCAGCAGCGGACAGTTGACGGAGACCCAGTACTTC. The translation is CASSGQLTETQYF.